This T cell receptor (beta chain) appears in the sequencing data of a study of shared clonotypes between healthy human individuals. Broader study findings: Clonotypes that were shared across several donors made up around 5.5% of naive CD4 clonotypes.

As for this clone: The target antigen is unknown.

The V end lost 5 bases, the J end lost 7 bases, and 11 bases lay between the germline ends. This CDR3 is 13 amino acids long. Germline CDR1 LNHDA, CDR2 SQIVND (reference sequence). In the CD4+ fraction, cells were divided into CD45RA+ naive and CD45RA-negative memory subsets. An assay was performed, and its level was deep. Sequenced by immunoSEQ multiplex PCR; TCRdb stores in-frame clones only, minus some. This table has approximately 2,300,000 clones, 92% appearing once. The sequenced material came from naive CD4+ T cells from PBMCs. Subset defined: CD45RA+ positively selected. The sequence was obtained from a man younger than 35 in good health. Some clones in this sample may be carry-over from other donors' samples. The chain couples TRBV19 to TRBJ2-2; perhaps D is TRBD1 or TRBD2 (5 bases each). CDR3 residues: CASSFRGLGELFF. CDR3 in DNA: TGTGCCAGTAGTTTTCGGGGCCTCGGGGAGCTGTTTTTT.